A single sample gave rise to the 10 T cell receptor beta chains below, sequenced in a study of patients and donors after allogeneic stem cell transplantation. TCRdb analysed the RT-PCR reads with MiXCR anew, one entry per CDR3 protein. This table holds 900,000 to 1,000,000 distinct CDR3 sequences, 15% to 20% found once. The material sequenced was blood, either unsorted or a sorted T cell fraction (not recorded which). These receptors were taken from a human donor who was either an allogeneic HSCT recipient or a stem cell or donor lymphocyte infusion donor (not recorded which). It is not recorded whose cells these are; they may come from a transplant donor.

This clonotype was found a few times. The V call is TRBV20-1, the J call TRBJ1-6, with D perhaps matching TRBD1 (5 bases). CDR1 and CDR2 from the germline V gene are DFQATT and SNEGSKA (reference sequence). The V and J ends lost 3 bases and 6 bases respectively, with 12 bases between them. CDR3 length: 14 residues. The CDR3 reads CSASPDGGNSPLHF. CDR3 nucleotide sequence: TGCAGTGCTAGCCCGGACGGGGGTAATTCACCCCTCCACTTT.

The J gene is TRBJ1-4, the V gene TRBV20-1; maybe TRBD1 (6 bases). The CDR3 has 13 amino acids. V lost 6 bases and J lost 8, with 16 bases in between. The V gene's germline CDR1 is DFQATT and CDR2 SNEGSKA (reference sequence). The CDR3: CSAPGSGEEKLFF. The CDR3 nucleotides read TGCAGTGCCCCCGGGTCAGGGGAGGAAAAACTGTTTTTT.

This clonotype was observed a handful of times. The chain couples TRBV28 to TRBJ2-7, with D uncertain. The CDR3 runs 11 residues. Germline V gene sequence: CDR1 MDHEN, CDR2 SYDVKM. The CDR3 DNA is TGTGCAACCTCACTTGAGGACGAGCAGTACTTC. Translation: CATSLEDEQYF. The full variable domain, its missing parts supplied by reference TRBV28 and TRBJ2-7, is DVKVTQSSRYLVKRTGEKVFLECVQDMDHENMFWYRQDPGLGLRLIYFSYDVKMKEKGDIPEGYSVSREKKERFSLILESASTNQTSMYLCATSLEDEQYFGPGTRLTVT.

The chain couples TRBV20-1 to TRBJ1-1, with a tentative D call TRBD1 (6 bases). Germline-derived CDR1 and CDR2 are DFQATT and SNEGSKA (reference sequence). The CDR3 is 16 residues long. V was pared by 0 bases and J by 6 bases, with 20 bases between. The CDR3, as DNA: TGCAGTGCTAGAGATCTCGTTTGGGGGGCACCTCCTGAAGCTTTCTTT. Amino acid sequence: CSARDLVWGAPPEAFF.

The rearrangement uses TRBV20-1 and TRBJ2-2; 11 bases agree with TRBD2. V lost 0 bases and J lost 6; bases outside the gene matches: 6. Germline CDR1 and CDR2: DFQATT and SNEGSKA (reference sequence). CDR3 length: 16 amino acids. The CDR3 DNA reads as TGCAGTGCTAGAGATGGGGCTAGCGGGGGGTCCGGGGAGCTGTTTTTT. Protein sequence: CSARDGASGGSGELFF.

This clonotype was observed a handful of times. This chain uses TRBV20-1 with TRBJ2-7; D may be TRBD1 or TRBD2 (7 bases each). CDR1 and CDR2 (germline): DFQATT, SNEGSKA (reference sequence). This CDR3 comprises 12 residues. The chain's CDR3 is CSMTRGGYEQYF. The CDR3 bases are TGCAGCATGACCAGGGGGGGATACGAGCAGTACTTC.

In DNA, the CDR3 is TGTGCCAGCTCACCTGGAACAGGGAATTTTGCTAATGAAAAACTGTTTTTT. Its translation: CASSPGTGNFANEKLFF. The chain uses TRBV18 and TRBJ1-4, with D perhaps matching TRBD1 (6 bases). The CDR3 loop spans 17 amino acids. Between the trimmed V and J ends, which lost 3 bases and 3 bases, there was a span of 17 bases. The germline V gene has CDR1 KGHSH and CDR2 LQKENI.

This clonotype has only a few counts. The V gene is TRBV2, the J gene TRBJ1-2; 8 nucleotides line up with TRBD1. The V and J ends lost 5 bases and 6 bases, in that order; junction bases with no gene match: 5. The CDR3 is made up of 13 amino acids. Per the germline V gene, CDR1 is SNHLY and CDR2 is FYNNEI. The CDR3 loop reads CASSSDRAHGYTF. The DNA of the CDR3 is TGTGCCAGCAGTTCGGACAGGGCTCATGGCTACACCTTC. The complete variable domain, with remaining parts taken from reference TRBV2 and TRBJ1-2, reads EPEVTQTPSHQVTQMGQEVILRCVPISNHLYFYWYRQILGQKVEFLVSFYNNEISEKSEIFDDQFSVERPDGSNFTLKIRSTKLEDSAMYFCASSSDRAHGYTFGSGTRLTVV.

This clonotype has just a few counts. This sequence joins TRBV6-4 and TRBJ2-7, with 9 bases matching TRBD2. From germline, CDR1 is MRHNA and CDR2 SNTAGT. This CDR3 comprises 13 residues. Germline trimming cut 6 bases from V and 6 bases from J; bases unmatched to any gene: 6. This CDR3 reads CASSLSSGTEQYF. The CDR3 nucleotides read TGTGCCAGCAGCCTCTCTAGCGGGACCGAGCAGTACTTC.

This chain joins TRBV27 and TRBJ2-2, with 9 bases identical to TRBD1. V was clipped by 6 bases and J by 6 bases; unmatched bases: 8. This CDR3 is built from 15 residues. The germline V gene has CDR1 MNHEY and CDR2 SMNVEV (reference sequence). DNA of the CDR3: TGTGCCAGCAGAACCGGGACAGGGAGGGCCGGGGAGCTGTTTTTT. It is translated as CASRTGTGRAGELFF.